This T cell receptor (beta chain) was obtained from a study of cytotoxic CD8 clonotypes in ibrutinib-treated CLL. This CDR3 is built from 15 residues. The V and J ends lost 3 bases and 4 bases respectively, with 13 bases between them. Per the germline V gene, CDR1 is LNHDA and CDR2 is SQIVND (reference sequence). Some clones are missing from TCRdb's copy, which holds only in-frame ones; the method was immunoSEQ multiplex PCR. The data show about 130,000 clones, roughly 84% seen once. Specimen: PBMCs, collected after 24 months of ibrutinib treatment. This chain joins TRBV19 and TRBJ1-5; D might be TRBD1 (5 bases). The receptor's source is a human donor with chronic lymphocytic leukemia. DNA for the CDR3: TGTGCCAGTAGTATCAGGGAGCTCTCAAATCAGCCCCAGCATTTT. As protein: CASSIRELSNQPQHF.